One T cell receptor beta chain is described in this entry. Its antigen is undetermined. V was clipped by 8 bases and J by 6 bases, with 12 bases between them. The CDR3 is made up of 12 amino acids. Germline lookup yields CDR1 SNHLY and CDR2 FYNNEI. A second PCR of roughly 6 to 12 cycles used a sample-barcoded 5' primer and a J-beta primer mix. TCRdb reprocessed the 5' RACE reads with MiXCR, giving one entry per CDR3 protein. The sample lists around 1,500,000 distinct CDR3 sequences; roughly 27% were seen once. Per sample, extraction of total RNA gave at least 5.5 micrograms in every case. These data are taken from a study of blood T cells in healthy people across ages. At the level of the study: Template switching captured about one barcoded beta molecule per two T cells. Study-wide points: When set beside aged donors, long-lived donors presented more naive CD4+ cells and higher diversity. Age showed a roughly linear inverse relationship with TCR beta diversity per million T cells.

The TCR sequence derives from a woman between 25 and 40 years old in good health. This chain links TRBV2 with TRBJ2-3; D unresolved. Material for sequencing was blood. CDR3 bases: TGTGCCAGCGTTGGGGTGGAGGATACGCAGTATTTT. Encoded protein: CASVGVEDTQYF.